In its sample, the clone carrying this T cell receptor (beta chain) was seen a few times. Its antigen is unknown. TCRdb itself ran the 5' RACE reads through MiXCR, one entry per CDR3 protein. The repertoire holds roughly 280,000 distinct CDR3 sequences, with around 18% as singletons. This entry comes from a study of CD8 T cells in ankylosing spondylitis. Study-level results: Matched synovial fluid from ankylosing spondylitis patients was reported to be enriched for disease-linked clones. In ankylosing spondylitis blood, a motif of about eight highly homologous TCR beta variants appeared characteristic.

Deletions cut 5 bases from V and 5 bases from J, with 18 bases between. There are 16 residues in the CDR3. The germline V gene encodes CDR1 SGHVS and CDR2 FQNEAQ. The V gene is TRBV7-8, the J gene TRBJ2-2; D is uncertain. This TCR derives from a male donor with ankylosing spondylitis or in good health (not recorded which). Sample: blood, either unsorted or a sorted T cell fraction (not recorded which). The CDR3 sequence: CASSLPDGRRTGELFF. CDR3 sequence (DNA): TGTGCCAGCAGCCTACCTGACGGCAGAAGAACCGGGGAGCTGTTTTTT.